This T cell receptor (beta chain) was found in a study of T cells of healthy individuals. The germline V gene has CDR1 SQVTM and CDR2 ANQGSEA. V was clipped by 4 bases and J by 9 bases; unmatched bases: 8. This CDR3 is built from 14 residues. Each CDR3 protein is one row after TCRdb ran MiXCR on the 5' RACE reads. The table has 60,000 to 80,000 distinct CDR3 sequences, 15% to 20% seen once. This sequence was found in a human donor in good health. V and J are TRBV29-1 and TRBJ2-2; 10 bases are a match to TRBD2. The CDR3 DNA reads TGCAGCGTTGTACTAGCGGGAAAAGTTTGGGAGCTGTTTTTT. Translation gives CSVVLAGKVWELFF.